The clone carrying this TCR beta chain was seen repeatedly, ten times or more. The data originate from a study of regulatory T cells in long-lasting Graves disease. Through Arm-PCR of CDR3 regions and iRepertoire HTBI primers, TCR beta libraries were built. TCRdb used MiXCR to reprocess the multiplex PCR reads, holding one entry per CDR3 protein. Here the sample spans 250,000 to 300,000 distinct CDR3 sequences, 20% to 25% being singletons. Time point in this sample: persistent/refractory GD, antithyroid drugs over 5 years with positive TRAb. Isolated PBMC RNA provided the starting material for the TCR library. The TCR sequence derives from a female donor with Graves disease. The sequenced sample was peripheral blood mononuclear cells (PBMCs), obtained when the disease was refractory, from a patient treated with antithyroid drugs.

CDR3 nucleotide sequence: TGTGCCAGCAGTCCTGGGCGGTACGAGCAGTACTTC. Translation gives CASSPGRYEQYF. This sequence joins TRBV12-3 or TRBV12-4 and TRBJ2-7; D ambiguous. The CDR3 sequence is 12 residues long. The V and J ends lost 5 bases and 4 bases respectively, with 9 bases between them.